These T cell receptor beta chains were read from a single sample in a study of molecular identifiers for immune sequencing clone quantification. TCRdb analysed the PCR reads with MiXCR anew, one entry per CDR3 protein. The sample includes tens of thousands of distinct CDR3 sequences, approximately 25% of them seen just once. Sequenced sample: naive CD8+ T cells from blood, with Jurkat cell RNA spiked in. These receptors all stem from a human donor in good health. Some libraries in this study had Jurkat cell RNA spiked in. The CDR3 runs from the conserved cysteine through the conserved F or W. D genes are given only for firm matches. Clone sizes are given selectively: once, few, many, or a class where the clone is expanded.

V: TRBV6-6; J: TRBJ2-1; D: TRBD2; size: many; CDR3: CASWEGLGNEQFF; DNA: TGTGCCAGTTGGGAGGGCCTGGGGAATGAGCAGTTCTTC
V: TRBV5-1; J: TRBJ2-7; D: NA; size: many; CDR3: CASRPTGDREQYF; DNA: TGCGCCAGCAGGCCGACAGGAGATAGGGAGCAGTACTTC
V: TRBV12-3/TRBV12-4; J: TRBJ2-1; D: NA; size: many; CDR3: CASQPPGDNEQFF; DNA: TGTGCCAGCCAACCACCAGGGGACAATGAGCAGTTCTTC
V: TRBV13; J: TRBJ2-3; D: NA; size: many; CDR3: CASSPKLGSNLDTQYF; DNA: TGTGCCAGCAGCCCAAAATTGGGGTCGAATTTAGATACGCAGTATTTT
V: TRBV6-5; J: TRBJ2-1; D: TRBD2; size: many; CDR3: CASATGTRGYNEQFF; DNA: TGTGCCAGCGCGACGGGGACTAGGGGGTACAATGAGCAGTTCTTC
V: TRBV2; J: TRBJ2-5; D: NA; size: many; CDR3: CASKDSNRETQYF; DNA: TGTGCCAGCAAAGACAGCAACCGAGAGACCCAGTACTTC
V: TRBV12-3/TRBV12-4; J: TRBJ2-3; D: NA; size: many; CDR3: CASSLDRYTDTQYF; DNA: TGTGCCAGCAGTTTAGATAGGTACACAGATACGCAGTATTTT
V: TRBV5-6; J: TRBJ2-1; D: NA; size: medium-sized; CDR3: CASSFGDRSYNEQFF; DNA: TGTGCCAGCAGCTTCGGGGACCGCTCCTACAATGAGCAGTTCTTC
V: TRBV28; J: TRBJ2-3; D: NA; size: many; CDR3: CASSLHSRTDTQYF; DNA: TGTGCCAGCAGTTTGCACAGTCGCACAGATACGCAGTATTTT
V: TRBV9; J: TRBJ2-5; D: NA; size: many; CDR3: CASSPLGSGVETQYF; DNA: TGTGCCAGCAGCCCACTTGGTTCGGGAGTGGAGACCCAGTACTTC
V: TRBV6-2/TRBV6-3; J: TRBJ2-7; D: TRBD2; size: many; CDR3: CASSYGTSGYEQYF; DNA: TGTGCCAGCAGTTACGGGACTAGCGGCTACGAGCAGTACTTC
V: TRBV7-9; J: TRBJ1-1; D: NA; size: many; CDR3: CASTQMNTEAFF; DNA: TGTGCCAGCACACAGATGAACACTGAAGCTTTCTTT
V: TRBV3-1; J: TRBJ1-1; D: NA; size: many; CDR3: CASSQDSNSGGMIF; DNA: TGTGCCAGCAGCCAAGATTCTAATTCGGGGGGCATGATCTTT
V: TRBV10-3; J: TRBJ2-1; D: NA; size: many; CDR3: CAISDAGGDEQFF; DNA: TGTGCCATCAGTGACGCGGGCGGCGATGAGCAGTTCTTC
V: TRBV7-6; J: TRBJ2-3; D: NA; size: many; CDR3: CASSLAAAESTDTQYF; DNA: TGTGCCAGCAGCTTAGCGGCAGCCGAGAGCACAGATACGCAGTATTTT
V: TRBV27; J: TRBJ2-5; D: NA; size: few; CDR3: CASTDFAAETQYF; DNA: TGTGCCAGCACTGACTTCGCGGCAGAGACCCAGTACTTC
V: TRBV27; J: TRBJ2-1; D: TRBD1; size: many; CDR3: CASSLGQGAHNEQFF; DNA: TGTGCCAGCAGTTTGGGACAGGGGGCCCACAATGAGCAGTTCTTC
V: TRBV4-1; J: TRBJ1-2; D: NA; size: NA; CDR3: CASSQEGSSREGGLLMGGYTF; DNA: TGCGCCAGCAGCCAAGAAGGATCCTCCCGCGAGGGGGGCCTGCTAATGGGCGGCTACACCTTC
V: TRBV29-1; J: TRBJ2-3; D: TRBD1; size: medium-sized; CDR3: CSGGAGTGVAADTQYF; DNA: TGCAGCGGAGGGGCAGGGACAGGGGTCGCCGCAGATACGCAGTATTTT
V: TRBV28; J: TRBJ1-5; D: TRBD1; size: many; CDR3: CASSLDRGRDQPQHF; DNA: TGTGCCAGCAGCCTGGACAGGGGTAGGGATCAGCCCCAGCATTTT
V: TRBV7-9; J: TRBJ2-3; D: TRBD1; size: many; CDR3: CASSFRDSTSTDTQYF; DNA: TGTGCCAGCAGCTTCCGGGACAGTACTAGCACAGATACGCAGTATTTT
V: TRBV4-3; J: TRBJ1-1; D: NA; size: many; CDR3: CASSQDGMTEAFF; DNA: TGCGCCAGCAGCCAAGATGGGATGACTGAAGCTTTCTTT
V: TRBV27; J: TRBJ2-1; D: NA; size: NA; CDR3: CASSLITGIGNEQFF; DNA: TGTGCCAGCAGTTTAATCACTGGAATTGGGAATGAGCAGTTCTTC
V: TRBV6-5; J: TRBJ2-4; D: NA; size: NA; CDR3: CASSYGISPPKNIQYF; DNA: TGTGCCAGCAGTTACGGGATCAGTCCACCCAAAAACATTCAGTACTTC
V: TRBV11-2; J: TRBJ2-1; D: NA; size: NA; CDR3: CASSAAPSQLTYEQFF; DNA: TGTGCCAGCAGCGCGGCGCCAAGCCAGCTTACATATGAGCAGTTCTTC
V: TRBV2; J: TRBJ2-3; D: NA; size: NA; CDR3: CASSPGTTDTQYF; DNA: TGTGCCAGCAGCCCGGGAACCACAGATACGCAGTATTTT
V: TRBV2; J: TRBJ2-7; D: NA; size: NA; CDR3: CASSPPSGQYF; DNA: TGTGCCAGCAGTCCCCCGAGCGGGCAGTACTTC
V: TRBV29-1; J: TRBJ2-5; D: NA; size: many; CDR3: CSVGGQETQYF; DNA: TGCAGCGTTGGGGGACAAGAGACCCAGTACTTC
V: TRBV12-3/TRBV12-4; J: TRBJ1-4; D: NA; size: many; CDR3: CASSGFGDPNEKLFF; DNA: TGTGCCAGCAGTGGTTTCGGGGATCCTAATGAAAAACTGTTTTTT
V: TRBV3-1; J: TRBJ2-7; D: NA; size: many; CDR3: CASSQQSAEQYF; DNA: TGTGCCAGCAGCCAACAGTCCGCCGAGCAGTACTTC
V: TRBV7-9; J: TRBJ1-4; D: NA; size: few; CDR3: CASSLVRFGTNEKLFF; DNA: TGTGCCAGCAGCTTAGTCAGGTTTGGAACTAATGAAAAACTGTTTTTT
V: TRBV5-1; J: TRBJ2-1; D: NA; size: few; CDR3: CASSFLGGLADNEQFF; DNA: TGCGCCAGCAGCTTCCTCGGGGGACTGGCCGACAATGAGCAGTTCTTC
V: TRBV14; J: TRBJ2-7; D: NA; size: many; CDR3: CASSQDAGAEQYF; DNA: TGCGCCAGCAGCCAAGATGCAGGGGCCGAGCAGTACTTC
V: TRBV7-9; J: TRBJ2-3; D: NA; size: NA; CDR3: CASSYTSYVNTQGRSLHTQYF; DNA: TGTGCCAGCAGCTATACGTCGTACGTAAACACTCAGGGTAGGAGTTTGCATACGCAGTATTTT
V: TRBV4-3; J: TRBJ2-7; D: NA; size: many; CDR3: CASSQGRVLYEQYF; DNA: TGCGCCAGCAGCCAAGGCAGGGTTTTGTACGAGCAGTACTTC
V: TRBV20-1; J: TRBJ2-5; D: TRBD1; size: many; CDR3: CSAKQGFQETQYF; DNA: TGCAGTGCTAAACAGGGGTTCCAAGAGACCCAGTACTTC
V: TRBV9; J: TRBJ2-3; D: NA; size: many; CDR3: CASSVDGTDTQYF; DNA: TGTGCCAGCAGCGTAGACGGCACAGATACGCAGTATTTT
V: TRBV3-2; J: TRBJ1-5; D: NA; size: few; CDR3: CASSQGRPGQGRTQPQHF; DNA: TGTGCCAGCAGCCAAGGACGTCCGGGACAGGGGAGAACTCAGCCCCAGCATTTT
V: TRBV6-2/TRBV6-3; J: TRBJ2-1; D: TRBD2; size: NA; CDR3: CASSAPTSGSYEQFF; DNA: TGTGCCAGCAGTGCGCCGACTAGCGGGAGCTATGAGCAGTTCTTC
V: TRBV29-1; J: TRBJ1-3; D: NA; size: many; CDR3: CSAYRDSGNTIYF; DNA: TGCAGCGCCTACAGGGACTCTGGAAACACCATATATTTT
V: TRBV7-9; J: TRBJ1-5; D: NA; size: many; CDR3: CASSPDTGQPQHF; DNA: TGTGCCAGCAGCCCAGATACAGGGCAGCCCCAGCATTTT
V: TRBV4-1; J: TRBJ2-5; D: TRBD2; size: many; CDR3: CASSRSGGTETQYF; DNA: TGCGCCAGCAGCCGTAGCGGGGGGACGGAGACCCAGTACTTC
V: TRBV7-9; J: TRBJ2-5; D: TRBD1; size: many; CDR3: CASSTTGARAETQYF; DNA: TGTGCCAGCAGCACCACAGGGGCGCGCGCGGAGACCCAGTACTTC
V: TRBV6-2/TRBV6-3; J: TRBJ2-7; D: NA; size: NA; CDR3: CASRPQGSGADYEQYF; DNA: TGTGCCAGCAGACCGCAGGGGTCAGGAGCCGACTACGAGCAGTACTTC
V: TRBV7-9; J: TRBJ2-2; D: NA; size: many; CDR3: CASSFPLKGTGELFF; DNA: TGTGCCAGCAGCTTCCCCCTCAAGGGCACCGGGGAGCTGTTTTTT
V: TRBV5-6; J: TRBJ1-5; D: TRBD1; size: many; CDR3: CASSKSGTGGNNNQPQHF; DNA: TGTGCCAGCAGCAAAAGCGGGACAGGGGGGAATAACAATCAGCCCCAGCATTTT
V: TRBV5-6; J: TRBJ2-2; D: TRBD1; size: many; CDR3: CASSHDRGSTGELFF; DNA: TGTGCCAGCAGTCATGACAGGGGAAGCACCGGGGAGCTGTTTTTT
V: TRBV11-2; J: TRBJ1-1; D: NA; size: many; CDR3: CASSSVLNTEAFF; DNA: TGTGCCAGCAGCTCCGTCTTGAACACTGAAGCTTTCTTT
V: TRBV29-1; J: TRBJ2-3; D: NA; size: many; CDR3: CSASDGLVVTDTQYF; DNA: TGCAGCGCCTCCGACGGGCTAGTCGTCACAGATACGCAGTATTTT
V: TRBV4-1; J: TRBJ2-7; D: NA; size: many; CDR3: CASSYREDEQYF; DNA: TGCGCCAGCAGTTACAGGGAGGACGAGCAGTACTTC
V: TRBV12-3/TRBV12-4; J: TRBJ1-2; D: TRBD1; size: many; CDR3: CASSWGQNYGYTF; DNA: TGTGCCAGCAGTTGGGGACAGAACTATGGCTACACCTTC
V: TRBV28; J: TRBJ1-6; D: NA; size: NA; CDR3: CAGSELTASSYNSPLHF; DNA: TGTGCCGGCAGTGAATTGACAGCGAGCTCCTATAATTCACCCCTCCACTTT